This entry lists 9 T cell receptor beta chains sequenced from one sample in a study of blood T cell repertoires in COVID-19. Profiling relied on immunoSEQ multiplex PCR, and the TCRdb table lists in-frame clones only, not all of them. Here the sample spans a few hundred thousand clones, under 90% being singletons. Sequenced: PBMCs or T cells enriched from blood (not recorded which). All receptors derive from a woman in her thirties who had recovered from COVID-19.

The J gene is TRBJ2-7, the V gene TRBV25-1, with 10 bases matching TRBD2. V shed 1 base, J shed 7 bases, and the junction held 10 bases outside the gene matches. Germline CDR1 MGHDK, CDR2 SYGVNS. The CDR3 runs 16 residues. CDR3 sequence (DNA): TGTGCCAGCAGTGAATTAAGTCGAAGCGGGAGGGCTGAGCAGTACTTC. It codes for CASSELSRSGRAEQYF.

This chain connects TRBV5-1 to TRBJ1-3; 8 bases agree with TRBD1. The CDR3 length is 18 residues. With 3 bases clipped from V and 3 bases from J, the junction kept 14 bases outside the gene matches. Germline values: CDR1 SGHRS, CDR2 YFSETQ. CDR3 in DNA: TGCGCCAGCAGCTCTTCCGGACACCAGGGGGCGATTGGAAACACCATATATTTT. The encoded protein is CASSSSGHQGAIGNTIYF.

J is TRBJ2-7 and V is TRBV15, with TRBD2 as a possible D gene (5 bases). V shed 1 base and J shed 3 bases, with 10 bases lying between them. CDR1 and CDR2 from the germline V gene are LNHNV and YYDKDF (reference sequence). The CDR3 has 14 amino acids. The chain's CDR3 is CATSRGIGGYEQYF. CDR3 coding DNA: TGTGCCACCAGCAGAGGTATCGGAGGCTACGAGCAGTACTTC.

The CDR3 sequence: CASSIGQSNQPQHF. The CDR3, as DNA: TGTGCCAGTAGTATAGGTCAGAGCAATCAGCCCCAGCATTTT. J is TRBJ1-5 and V is TRBV19; D gene unclear. The CDR3 loop spans 14 amino acids. Germline V lookup: CDR1 LNHDA, CDR2 SQIVND (reference sequence). V was pared by 1 base and J by 1 base, with 5 bases between.

The chain employs TRBV7-9 and TRBJ2-1; D is unclear. This CDR3 comprises 16 residues. CDR1 and CDR2 (germline): SEHNR, FQNEAQ (reference sequence). Between the trimmed V and J ends, which lost 3 bases and 5 bases, there was a span of 17 bases. CDR3 region: CASSFRVGSWHNEQFF. The CDR3 bases are TGTGCCAGCAGCTTTCGGGTCGGGTCATGGCACAATGAGCAGTTCTTC.

The rearrangement joins TRBV19 to TRBJ1-1; D is unresolved. V was pared by 7 bases and J by 1 base, with 19 bases between. The CDR3 extends over 16 amino acids. Per germline, CDR1 LNHDA and CDR2 SQIVND (reference sequence). The CDR3 is CASTEYMDLQNTEAFF. The CDR3 DNA reads as TGTGCCAGTACCGAGTATATGGACTTACAGAACACTGAAGCTTTCTTT.

As to this clone: The junction and the germline gene differ at one end; a read error may be behind it. In nucleotides, the CDR3 is TGTGCCAGCAGTTACACCTTAGCGGGCTGGCACTTC. It is translated as CASSYTLAGWHF. The gene calls are TRBV6-5 and TRBJ2-7, with 7 bases fitting TRBD2. CDR3 length: 12 amino acids. Per germline, CDR1 MNHEY and CDR2 SVGAGI.

In DNA form, the CDR3 reads TGTGCCAGCAGCCAAGTCTCGGGAAATAGTTACGAGCAGTACTTC. As protein: CASSQVSGNSYEQYF. The chain joins TRBV14 to TRBJ2-7; weak D call: TRBD2 (5 bases). This CDR3 comprises 15 residues. The germline gives CDR1 SGHDN, CDR2 FVKESK. V lost 1 base to trimming and J lost 4 bases, with 14 bases between them.

The V call is TRBV30, the J call TRBJ1-2; D possibly corresponds to TRBD1 (6 bases). Germline V gene sequence: CDR1 GTSNPN, CDR2 SVGIG (reference sequence). Trimming stripped 2 bases from V and 5 bases from J, with 18 bases between. The CDR3 covers 15 residues. The CDR3 region has the DNA TGTGCCTGGAGTTATCTCCTGGGGGCGAATTATGGCTACACCTTC. Amino acid sequence: CAWSYLLGANYGYTF.